This T cell receptor (beta chain) was documented in a study of identical twins. General observations from the study: It was out-of-frame TCR alpha sharing in monozygotic twins that models underestimated. Twin-shared out-of-frame alpha sequences showed excess low generation probability.

MiXCR, applied by TCRdb to the 5' RACE reads, yields one record per CDR3 protein. The data hold roughly 480,000 distinct CDR3 sequences, with approximately 24% observed a single time. The CDR3 runs to 14 residues. Per germline, CDR1 SGHRS and CDR2 YFSETQ. The V and J ends lost 3 bases and 5 bases respectively, with 14 bases between them. Note on this clonotype: What it binds is unknown.

In addition, the sample was reused for a study of T cells expressing NK-cell markers. As that report states: Sequencing of TCR beta repertoires drew on sorted CD3+CD56+NKG2C+, CD3+CD56+NKG2C- and CD3+CD56-NKG2C+ T cells. Among the eight sequenced donors, seven tested HCMV-seropositive and one tested seronegative.

The receptor was isolated from a woman under 30 in good health. The chain joins TRBV5-1 to TRBJ2-5, with TRBD1 as a possible D gene (6 bases). Sequencing used CD4+ T cells sorted from blood. The CDR3 region has the DNA TGCGCCAGCAGCTGGGACACCCCAGGGGAGACCCAGTACTTC. Encoded protein: CASSWDTPGETQYF.